This TCR beta chain was captured in a study of blood T cell repertoires in COVID-19. About the study: The United States, Italy and Spain provided the acute and convalescent COVID-19 samples. Sources were T cells, B-cell-depleted T cells, or PBMCs; the material itself was cDNA or gDNA.

Per the authors' pipeline: Quantification of nucleated cells was approximated via reference gene primer amplification. Assay: immunoSEQ multiplex PCR; the TCRdb copy retains only in-frame clones and omits some. D and trimming were read from the DNA, whereas the V and J calls and clone size are those reported in that table. The table has roughly 240,000 clones, 70% to 85% seen once. V lost 3 bases, J lost 3 bases, and 4 bases stayed unmatched. CDR1 and CDR2 from the germline V gene are DFQATT and SNEGSKA (reference sequence). The CDR3 is 14 amino acids. The rearrangement uses TRBV20-1 and TRBJ2-5, with 10 positions matching TRBD2. The sequence came from a woman aged 80 or over with acute or convalescent COVID-19. The sequencing sample was made of peripheral blood. CDR3 sequence reads: CSASSGGLKETQYF. The CDR3 DNA follows: TGCAGTGCTAGTAGCGGGGGGCTGAAAGAGACCCAGTACTTC.